This entry concerns a single T cell receptor (beta chain). Its antigen is unknown. Within one base of it there is no much larger clone, and no base qualities were kept. This specimen comes from a study of T-cell memory formation after mild COVID-19 (dated by TCRdb to about 2021). Broadly, across the study: Most TCR sequence clusters were specific to one of the two donors. In two donors, T-cell clones that expanded and contracted after mild COVID-19 were followed by sequencing TCRalpha and TCRbeta repertoires longitudinally. Two young, previously healthy adult volunteers made up the cohort, one male and one female.

The instrument given in TCRdb is Illumina NovaSeq 6000. Using 5'RACE with constant-segment primers, TCRalpha and TCRbeta cDNA libraries were constructed, with sample barcodes and unique molecular identifiers added in the process. RNA was extracted from every sample with Trizol reagent. The libraries were amplified in two PCR steps, and the second step added a second sample barcode and Illumina TruSeq adapters. Libraries were sequenced on an Illumina NovaSeq with 2 x 150 bp paired-end reads. The paper's data handling went like this. With migec v1.2.7, reads were demultiplexed and then collapsed into UMI-guided consensus sequences. With mixcr v2.1.11, UMI consensuses were aligned to TRA and TRB V and J templates and assembled into clonotypes. A clonotype was counted as expanded or contracted only when both edgeR and NoisET called the clonotype significant, with the noise models trained on biological replicates. For edgeR calls, the cutoffs were a false discovery rate-adjusted p below 0.01 and a log2 fold-change threshold of 1. As an exploratory analysis of dynamics, max-normalized trajectories of the 1000 most abundant clonotypes were examined with PCA combined with hierarchical clustering. Each responding clone was given a CD4 or CD8 phenotype based on the CD4+ and CD8+ repertoires, which had been sequenced separately. The public reads were run again by TCRdb, first through fastp at Q25 and then through MiXCR, and only productive beta chains were kept. Every entry covers one CDR3 protein and lists the most common genes and DNA from its rows. TCRdb's processing, not the study's, gives the V and J calls here. Across this sample there are around 90,000 distinct CDR3 sequences, with 13% seen only once. The ten largest clones take up around 27% of the sample.

Looking up the germline V gene yields CDR1 SQVTM and CDR2 ANQGSEA. The CDR3 measures 12 amino acids from cysteine to phenylalanine. Just CDR3 DNA is preserved here, 36 bases in frame from base 1. The junction carries 12 bases between V and J, which are trimmed by 6 bases and 3 bases respectively. PBMCs were isolated by Ficoll-Paque density gradient centrifugation. On the study overall, not on this receptor specifically: Only a couple of mild cases were covered in the study, and larger cohorts including severe cases with pre-infection samples were considered necessary. The detection of some responding clones in pre-infection memory suggests that pre-existing cross-reactive memory T cells joined the SARS-CoV-2 response. SARS-CoV-2 specificity was not confirmed for the second-wave clones peaking on day 37. Balanced CD4/CD8 phenotypes were observed for clones contracting from day 15 to 85, whereas a bias towards CD4+ was observed for a second wave of clones expanding from day 15 to 37. Contracting CD4+ clones turned up mainly in the CM and EM memory subsets, whereas EMRA was where CD8+ clones were enriched.

The V gene is TRBV29-1 and the J gene is TRBJ2-7, with the D gene uncertain. The TCR was taken from an adult woman who had mild COVID-19 (a few samples of this study predate the infection). The sample titles of this study are shuffled in the database, so cell type and time point are left out; the donor was told from shared clones. The source material was PBMCs or a T cell subset sorted from them (not recorded which). The nucleotide sequence reads TGCAGCGTGTTCAAGGGTGGCTACGAGCAGTACTTC. Translated, this gives CSVFKGGYEQYF.